This T cell receptor beta chain comes out of a study of cytomegalovirus exposure and HLA in healthy donors. Study-wide results and caveats: The study put 150 to 200 TCR beta chains on its list as cytomegalovirus-associated. Reports showed the classifier diagnosing cytomegalovirus status with high specificity and sensitivity. That first-cohort TCR clusters tended to co-occur in the 90 to 150 validation repertoires was found in a later analysis.

This table comes from immunoSEQ multiplex PCR, and its TCRdb copy is limited to in-frame clones, with some not included. The profile shows 150,000 to 200,000 clones, around 87% of them singletons. This clone was seen just once. The antigen is undetermined. The donors were part of the validation cohort of roughly 110 subjects. That cohort was separate from the first cohort, which comprised 700 or so subjects. The sequencing sample was made of PBMCs. The clonotype comes from a woman in her thirties in good health and CMV-seronegative.

The DNA of the CDR3 is TGTGCTAGTGGTTTGGCTACGAACCTAGGACACACAGATACGCAGTATTTT. Translated, it gives CASGLATNLGHTDTQYF. The V gene is TRBV12-5, the J gene TRBJ2-3; D is perhaps TRBD1 (5 bases). In germline, CDR1 is LGHNT, CDR2 FRNRAP. CDR3 length equals 17 residues. Trimming removed 1 base at V and 2 bases at J, with 16 bases between. The full variable domain, with the rest looked up from reference TRBV12-5 and TRBJ2-3, is DARVTQTPRHKVTEMGQEVTMRCQPILGHNTVFWYRQTMMQGLELLAYFRNRAPLDDSGMPKDRFSAEMPDATLATLKIQPSEPRDSAVYFCASGLATNLGHTDTQYFGPGTRLTVL.